A selection of T cell receptor beta chains follows, all from one sample in a study of blood T cells in healthy people across ages. MiXCR, applied by TCRdb to the 5' RACE reads, yields one record per CDR3 protein. The profile shows fewer than 950,000 distinct CDR3 sequences, 30% to 45% of them singletons. Sample: blood. These receptors came from a man aged 18 to 30 in good health. The CDR3 runs from the conserved cysteine through the conserved F or W. D genes are given only for firm matches. Only part of the rows carry a size: once, few, many, or a class if the clone is expanded.

abundance,j_gene,v_gene,d_gene,CDR3aa,CDR3nt
few,TRBJ1-2,TRBV7-3,.,CASSPRTFCTF,TGTGCCAGCAGCCCGCGGACATTTTGCACCTTC
.,TRBJ2-5,TRBV12-3/TRBV12-4,.,CAGSSLDSEETQYF,TGTGCCGGCAGTTCTCTGGACAGCGAAGAGACCCAGTACTTC
.,TRBJ2-7,TRBV20-1,TRBD2,CSATLRPPSGTTYEQYF,TGCAGTGCTACCCTTAGGCCCCCTAGCGGGACTACCTACGAGCAGTACTTC
.,TRBJ1-4,TRBV7-6,.,CASSKRGGNEKLFF,TGTGCCTCTTCGAAGAGGGGTGGAAATGAAAAACTGTTTTTT
.,TRBJ1-1,TRBV12-3/TRBV12-4,.,CASSLGQLMNTEAFF,TGTGCCAGCAGTTTAGGACAGCTAATGAACACTGAAGCTTTCTTT
.,TRBJ2-1,TRBV29-1,TRBD2,CSVDSGRLGDGQFF,TGCAGCGTTGATAGCGGGCGTCTGGGCGATGGGCAGTTCTTC
.,TRBJ2-3,TRBV27,.,CASSANIADTQYF,TGTGCCAGCAGTGCTAATATTGCAGATACGCAGTATTTT
.,TRBJ1-2,TRBV7-2,TRBD1,CASSSYMTGAYGYTF,TGTGCCAGCAGCTCTTATATGACAGGGGCATATGGCTACACCTTC
many,TRBJ1-2,TRBV12-3/TRBV12-4,TRBD1,CASSFPPGQSGYTF,TGTGCCAGCAGTTTTCCCCCGGGACAGAGTGGCTACACCTTC
few,TRBJ1-5,TRBV20-1,.,CSAPGGGYSNQPQHF,TGCAGTGCACCGGGTGGGGGATATAGCAATCAGCCCCAGCATTTT
.,TRBJ2-2,TRBV20-1,.,CSARDKPNTGELFF,TGCAGTGCTAGAGATAAACCGAACACCGGGGAGCTGTTTTTT
many,TRBJ2-1,TRBV5-1,TRBD1,CASSLGQGVYNEQFF,TGTGCCAGCAGCTTAGGGCAGGGGGTTTACAATGAGCAGTTCTTC
few,TRBJ1-1,TRBV20-1,.,CSASGQGRAEAFF,TGCAGTGCTAGTGGCCAGGGGCGCGCTGAAGCTTTCTTT
.,TRBJ2-5,TRBV9,.,CASSGSPPVYEQYF,TGTGCCAGCAGCGGCTCCCCTCCAGTCTATGAGCAGTACTTC
few,TRBJ1-1,TRBV12-3/TRBV12-4,.,CASSLSANLGTEAFF,TGTGCCAGCAGTTTAAGTGCCAACTTGGGCACTGAAGCTTTCTTT
few,TRBJ2-1,TRBV20-1,TRBD1,CSADDAAGGWEQFF,TGCAGTGCTGATGACGCGGCAGGGGGATGGGAGCAGTTCTTC
.,TRBJ2-5,TRBV4-1,.,CASSQVKDEETQYF,TGCGCCAGCAGCCAAGTGAAGGATGAAGAGACCCAGTACTTC
.,TRBJ1-2,TRBV4-1,.,CASSQPRKSKGSGYTF,TGCGCCAGCAGCCAACCGAGAAAAAGTAAGGGGTCTGGCTACACCTTC
.,TRBJ2-4,TRBV5-5,TRBD1,CASSFRDRDQYF,TGTGCCAGCAGCTTCCGGGACAGAGATCAGTACTTC
.,TRBJ2-3,TRBV7-2,.,CASSPIIGEDTQYF,TGTGCCAGCAGTCCTATAATCGGGGAAGATACGCAGTATTTT
.,TRBJ2-5,TRBV2,.,CASRESISNNEQYF,TGTGCCAGCAGGGAGAGCATAAGCAACAATGAGCAGTACTTC
.,TRBJ2-1,TRBV6-6,TRBD2,CASSYLGGEYNEQFF,TGTGCCAGCAGTTACCTGGGGGGGGAATACAATGAGCAGTTCTTC
many,TRBJ2-7,TRBV6-2/TRBV6-3,TRBD1,CASSISTGSYYEQYF,TGTGCCAGCAGCATTTCGACAGGGTCTTACTACGAGCAGTACTTC
.,TRBJ1-1,TRBV2,.,CASSGETGGSTEAFF,TGTGCCAGCAGTGGAGAGACAGGAGGGTCAACTGAAGCTTTCTTT
.,TRBJ2-1,TRBV10-3,.,CAISPGNNEQFF,TGTGCCATCAGTCCAGGGAACAATGAGCAGTTCTTC
many,TRBJ1-6,TRBV7-2,.,CASSLVASPLHF,TGTGCCAGCAGCTTAGTAGCCTCACCCCTCCACTTT
.,TRBJ2-1,TRBV7-3,.,CASSLTPNNEQFF,TGTGCCAGCAGCTTAACCCCCAACAATGAGCAGTTCTTC
.,TRBJ2-5,TRBV2,.,CASNPPEETQYF,TGTGCCAGCAACCCCCCAGAAGAGACCCAGTACTTC
few,TRBJ1-2,TRBV5-1,TRBD1,CASRSTGTEYYGYTF,TGCGCCAGCAGATCGACCGGGACAGAATACTATGGCTACACCTTC
.,TRBJ2-2,TRBV27,.,CANSSLLKTNTGELFF,TGTGCCAACAGTTCTCTTCTTAAGACTAACACCGGGGAGCTGTTTTTT
few,TRBJ1-1,TRBV15,TRBD1,CATRTEKHPDRVGEAFF,TGTGCCACCAGGACTGAGAAACACCCGGACAGGGTCGGTGAAGCTTTCTTT
few,TRBJ2-6,TRBV24-1,.,CATSDPGLSGANVLTF,TGTGCCACCAGTGATCCGGGACTCTCTGGGGCCAACGTCCTGACTTTC
many,TRBJ2-7,TRBV20-1,.,CSANQGRVFYEQYF,TGCAGTGCTAATCAGGGTCGGGTGTTCTACGAGCAGTACTTC
few,TRBJ2-3,TRBV20-1,TRBD2,CSAGLAGGTDTQYF,TGCAGTGCCGGACTAGCGGGGGGCACAGATACGCAGTATTTT
few,TRBJ2-5,TRBV20-1,.,CSAKTGEYNEQYF,TGCAGTGCCAAGACAGGTGAATACAATGAGCAGTACTTC
many,TRBJ1-2,TRBV6-2/TRBV6-3,.,CASSYSNTNYGYTF,TGTGCCAGCAGTTACTCGAACACCAACTATGGCTACACCTTC
.,TRBJ2-5,TRBV5-5,.,CASSFGPAQETQYF,TGTGCCAGCAGCTTTGGGCCAGCCCAAGAGACCCAGTACTTC
few,TRBJ2-6,TRBV5-6,TRBD1,CASSLLGQGKANVLTF,TGTGCCAGCAGCTTATTAGGACAGGGTAAGGCCAACGTCCTGACTTTC
.,TRBJ2-5,TRBV28,.,CASSKLWAQKGRETQYF,TGTGCCAGCAGTAAGCTCTGGGCCCAGAAGGGGCGAGAGACCCAGTACTTC
.,TRBJ2-5,TRBV5-1,.,CASSVDSDPSCNEQYF,TGCGCCAGCAGCGTTGACAGCGATCCCTCCTGCAATGAGCAGTACTTC
.,TRBJ2-7,TRBV18,TRBD1,CASSRTGFDEQYF,TGTGCCAGCTCTCGGACAGGGTTTGATGAGCAGTACTTC
.,TRBJ1-2,TRBV15,.,CATSRDVERANYGYTF,TGTGCCACCAGCAGAGATGTTGAAAGGGCTAACTATGGCTACACCTTC
.,TRBJ2-7,TRBV20-1,.,CSAMGRAYEQYF,TGCAGTGCTATGGGCAGGGCCTACGAGCAGTACTTC
once,TRBJ2-1,TRBV14,TRBD2,CASSQDLMVAGTKQFF,TGTGCCAGCAGCCAAGATCTTATGGTAGCGGGGACTAAGCAGTTCTTC
.,TRBJ2-1,TRBV28,.,CASSPQGRAVYNEQFF,TGTGCCAGCAGTCCCCAGGGGCGAGCCGTTTACAATGAGCAGTTCTTC
few,TRBJ2-1,TRBV6-2/TRBV6-3,TRBD2,CASSSPRGGSYNEQFF,TGTGCCAGCAGTTCCCCCCGCGGGGGCTCCTACAATGAGCAGTTCTTC